These T cell receptor beta chains were read from a single sample in a study of beta chain features in type 1 diabetes. Repertoires were generated with immunoSEQ multiplex PCR, while TCRdb's copy carries only in-frame clones and drops some. The table records some 360,000 clones, over 8.5% of them present only once. What was sequenced was central memory CD4+ T cells from blood. These receptors were obtained from a man aged 25-45 years with type 1 diabetes. CDR3s include the opening cysteine and the closing phenylalanine or tryptophan. D genes are given only for firm matches. Size values are once, few and many counts, or a class for expanded clones, and some rows have none.

d_call | cdr3_length | j_call | clone_size | v_call | cdr3_nt | cdr3_aa
TRBD2 | 14 | TRBJ2-7 | few | TRBV30 | TGTGCCTGGAATCGCGGCGGGAGCTCCTACGAGCAGTACTTC | CAWNRGGSSYEQYF
NA | 13 | TRBJ2-2 | NA | TRBV7-7 | TGTGCCAGCAGCTTACTTAACACCGGGGAGCTGTTTTTT | CASSLLNTGELFF
NA | 14 | TRBJ2-7 | few | TRBV18 | TGTGCCAGCTCCCGCGGGACAGAGCAATACGAGCAGTACTTC | CASSRGTEQYEQYF
NA | 12 | TRBJ1-2 | NA | TRBV10-2 | TGCGCCAGCAGTGATGGGGGCTATGGCTACACCTTC | CASSDGGYGYTF
NA | 13 | TRBJ2-2 | NA | TRBV11-2 | TGTGCCAGCAGCCCTGGGATTACCGGGGAGCTGTTTTTT | CASSPGITGELFF
TRBD2 | 16 | TRBJ2-3 | few | TRBV10-3 | TGTGCCATCAGTGAGTCGAGCGGGAGGGGAACAGATACGCAGTATTTT | CAISESSGRGTDTQYF
NA | 14 | TRBJ1-1 | many | TRBV5-4 | TGTGCCAGCAGCTCGGGGGGAGGTAACACTGAAGCTTTCTTT | CASSSGGGNTEAFF
NA | 13 | TRBJ2-5 | NA | TRBV7-2 | TGTGCCAGCAGTCTTCATTCTGAAGAGACCCAGTACTTC | CASSLHSEETQYF
TRBD1 | 14 | TRBJ2-5 | NA | TRBV7-9 | TGTGCCAGCAGCTCGACAGGGGAGCAGGAGACCCAGTACTTC | CASSSTGEQETQYF
TRBD2 | 15 | TRBJ2-7 | NA | TRBV4-3 | TGCGCCAGCAGCCAAGAAGCTAGCGGGTCCTACGAGCAGTACTTC | CASSQEASGSYEQYF
NA | 14 | TRBJ1-1 | NA | TRBV7-3 | TGTGCCAGCAGCCTCTCATCTATGAACACTGAAGCTTTCTTT | CASSLSSMNTEAFF
NA | 17 | TRBJ2-6 | many | TRBV29-1 | TGCAGCGTTGAATCGTCCCGTCAGCGATCTGGGGCCAACGTCCTGACTTTC | CSVESSRQRSGANVLTF
NA | 16 | TRBJ1-5 | many | TRBV16 | TGTGCCAGCAGCCGCACCCCGGAGGCAAAGTCTCAGCCCCAGCATTTT | CASSRTPEAKSQPQHF
NA | 14 | TRBJ2-7 | many | TRBV28 | TGTGCCAGCAGTCTCCCGTTTTCGACCTACGAGCAGTACTTC | CASSLPFSTYEQYF
NA | 11 | TRBJ2-2 | NA | TRBV27 | TGTGCCAGCAGGGACACCGGGGAGCTGTTTTTT | CASRDTGELFF
NA | 16 | TRBJ2-3 | many | TRBV4-3 | TGCGCCAGCAGCCAAGGGGGGCGGACACCAACAGATACGCAGTATTTT | CASSQGGRTPTDTQYF
TRBD1 | 11 | TRBJ1-1 | NA | TRBV20-1 | TGCAGTGCCGGGACAGACACTGAAGCTTTCTTT | CSAGTDTEAFF
TRBD1 | 15 | TRBJ1-2 | few | TRBV5-1 | TGCGCCAGCAGCCGAGGACAGGGGTCAACCTATGGCTACACCTTC | CASSRGQGSTYGYTF
NA | 16 | TRBJ2-6 | few | TRBV7-6 | TGTGCCAGCAGCTTAGGCCAGCGCTCTGGGGCCAACGTCCTGACTTTC | CASSLGQRSGANVLTF
TRBD2 | 15 | TRBJ2-1 | NA | TRBV6-5 | TGTGCCAGCAGTTACCTAGCGGGTAAATACAATGAGCAGTTCTTC | CASSYLAGKYNEQFF
TRBD2 | 18 | TRBJ2-6 | NA | TRBV7-9 | TGTGCCAGCAGCCAAGATTCGGCGGGGGGCTCTGGGGCCAACGTCCTGACTTTC | CASSQDSAGGSGANVLTF
TRBD1 | 16 | TRBJ2-3 | NA | TRBV11-2 | TGTGCCAGCAGCTTAGTTGGACAGGGAAGCGCAGATACGCAGTATTTT | CASSLVGQGSADTQYF
TRBD1 | 13 | TRBJ1-2 | few | TRBV6-5 | TGTGCCAGGCGACAGGGGCCTAACTATGGCTACACCTTC | CARRQGPNYGYTF
TRBD2 | 15 | TRBJ2-1 | few | TRBV5-4 | TGTGCCAGCAGCTTGGGGCGGGAGCCCTACAATGAGCAGTTCTTC | CASSLGREPYNEQFF
NA | 14 | TRBJ1-2 | NA | TRBV2 | TGTGCCAGCAGAACCTCTCCCAGGGAAGACGGCTACACCTTC | CASRTSPREDGYTF
TRBD1 | 15 | TRBJ2-7 | few | TRBV4-1 | TGCGCCAGCAGCTTAACCTCGGGACAGGGCTACGAGCAGTACTTC | CASSLTSGQGYEQYF
TRBD1 | 15 | TRBJ1-2 | few | TRBV5-4 | TGTGCCAGCAGCTTGGTACAGGGGGCAGCCTATGGCTACACCTTC | CASSLVQGAAYGYTF
TRBD1 | 16 | TRBJ1-1 | NA | TRBV28 | TGTGCCAGCAGTTCGTCCCTTCAGGGGGCTAACACTGAAGCTTTCTTT | CASSSSLQGANTEAFF
NA | 13 | TRBJ1-1 | NA | TRBV5-1 | TGCGCCAGCAGCTTGGGAGGCGGAACTGAAGCTTTCTTT | CASSLGGGTEAFF
NA | 12 | TRBJ1-1 | NA | TRBV28 | TGTGCCAGCAGGCGGGGGGGCACTGAAGCTTTCTTT | CASRRGGTEAFF
NA | 15 | TRBJ2-2 | NA | TRBV5-1 | TGCGCCAGCAGCTGGGCGACTCCCGGCACCGGGGAGCTGTTTTTT | CASSWATPGTGELFF
TRBD1 | 14 | TRBJ2-2 | NA | TRBV4-3 | TGCGCCAGCAGCCTACAGGGGACGAGCGGGGAGCTGTTTTTT | CASSLQGTSGELFF
NA | 15 | TRBJ2-3 | NA | TRBV28 | TGTGCCAGCACCAAGGCAGCTATCACCACAGATACGCAGTATTTT | CASTKAAITTDTQYF
NA | 14 | TRBJ1-5 | NA | TRBV6-5 | TGTGCCAGCAGTGCCGGGACCCTCAATCAGCCCCAGCATTTT | CASSAGTLNQPQHF
NA | 14 | TRBJ2-3 | few | TRBV21-1 | TGTGCCCCGGCTAGCGGTGGGGGACCAGATACGCAGTATTTT | CAPASGGGPDTQYF
TRBD2 | 15 | TRBJ2-2 | few | TRBV19 | TGTGCCAGTACCAGGACTAGCGGGCTCACCGGGGAGCTGTTTTTT | CASTRTSGLTGELFF
NA | 15 | TRBJ1-2 | NA | TRBV5-4 | TGTGCCAGCAGTTCAGCGGAAGGAGGCAACTATGGCTACACCTTC | CASSSAEGGNYGYTF
TRBD1 | 13 | TRBJ2-5 | few | TRBV2 | TGTGCCAGCAGTAGGGACAGTCGAGAGACCCAGTACTTC | CASSRDSRETQYF
NA | 12 | TRBJ1-2 | few | TRBV7-2 | TGTGCCAGCAGCTTAAGGCTCTATGGCTACACCTTC | CASSLRLYGYTF
NA | 16 | TRBJ2-7 | few | TRBV7-2 | TGTGCCAGCAGCGCCGCAGGGTCAGGCTGGGCCTACGAGCAGTACTTC | CASSAAGSGWAYEQYF
NA | 16 | TRBJ1-4 | few | TRBV11-2 | TGTGCCAGCAGCCAAGGGTCCGGGGCCCGTAATGAAAAACTGTTTTTT | CASSQGSGARNEKLFF
TRBD2 | 15 | TRBJ2-7 | NA | TRBV7-2 | TGTGCCAGCAGCTTAGAACTAGCGGGAATCTACGAGCAGTACTTC | CASSLELAGIYEQYF
NA | 14 | TRBJ2-3 | NA | TRBV25-1 | TGTGCCAGCAGTGATCCGCTTCTCACAGATACGCAGTATTTT | CASSDPLLTDTQYF
NA | 16 | TRBJ2-1 | many | TRBV6-6 | TGTGCCAGCATTTCCAGTTTCGTCAGCTCCTACAATGAGCAGTTCTTC | CASISSFVSSYNEQFF
TRBD1 | 13 | TRBJ1-1 | NA | TRBV12-5 | TGTGCTAGTGGTTCCCAGGGGGGGACTGAAGCTTTCTTT | CASGSQGGTEAFF